Listed below are T cell receptor beta chains from one sample, sequenced in a study of blood T cell repertoires in COVID-19. Profiled with immunoSEQ multiplex PCR; TCRdb holds only in-frame clones, not every one. The sample consists of around 56,000 clones, 80% to 90% of them appearing once. The material sequenced was peripheral blood. Receptors originate from a man aged 55 to 69 with active or convalescent COVID-19. The CDR3 runs from the conserved cysteine through the conserved F or W. Each record gives: D gene, clone size, V gene, J gene, CDR3 protein, CDR3 DNA. D genes are given only for firm matches. The size field is filled for only some rows; it gives once, few, many or a size class.

d_gene: TRBD1; abundance: NA; v_gene: TRBV27; j_gene: TRBJ2-5; CDR3aa: CASSWTGISETQYF; CDR3nt: TGTGCCAGCAGTTGGACAGGGATTAGCGAGACCCAGTACTTC
d_gene: NA; abundance: NA; v_gene: TRBV15; j_gene: TRBJ2-6; CDR3aa: CATSRGGPHSRAGANVLTF; CDR3nt: TGTGCCACCAGCAGAGGCGGGCCGCACTCTAGGGCTGGGGCCAACGTCCTGACTTTC
d_gene: TRBD2; abundance: NA; v_gene: TRBV9; j_gene: TRBJ2-2; CDR3aa: CASRISGLDGELFF; CDR3nt: TGTGCCAGCAGGATATCAGGACTAGACGGGGAGCTGTTTTTT
d_gene: NA; abundance: NA; v_gene: TRBV29-1; j_gene: TRBJ2-7; CDR3aa: CSVIGVRSYEQYF; CDR3nt: TGCAGCGTTATCGGAGTGCGCTCCTACGAGCAGTACTTC
d_gene: NA; abundance: NA; v_gene: TRBV2; j_gene: TRBJ2-7; CDR3aa: CASGATRQYEQYF; CDR3nt: TGTGCCAGCGGGGCGACTAGGCAATACGAGCAGTACTTC
d_gene: NA; abundance: NA; v_gene: TRBV18; j_gene: TRBJ2-7; CDR3aa: CASSRVGSGLSYEQYF; CDR3nt: TGTGCCAGCTCACGGGTCGGTAGCGGACTCTCCTACGAGCAGTACTTC
d_gene: NA; abundance: NA; v_gene: TRBV6-5; j_gene: TRBJ1-1; CDR3aa: CASSSARDHHTEAFF; CDR3nt: TGTGCCAGCAGTTCGGCCAGGGATCACCACACTGAAGCTTTCTTT
d_gene: NA; abundance: NA; v_gene: TRBV5-1; j_gene: TRBJ2-7; CDR3aa: CASSPNPGSYEQYF; CDR3nt: TGCGCCAGCAGCCCGAATCCCGGGTCCTACGAGCAGTACTTC
d_gene: NA; abundance: NA; v_gene: TRBV4-2; j_gene: TRBJ2-2; CDR3aa: CASSQDPGGAGELFF; CDR3nt: TGTGCCAGCAGCCAAGATCCCGGCGGGGCCGGGGAGCTGTTTTTT
d_gene: TRBD1; abundance: NA; v_gene: TRBV7-2; j_gene: TRBJ2-3; CDR3aa: CASSDRRTGGKDTQYF; CDR3nt: TGTGCCAGCAGCGACCGTCGGACAGGGGGGAAAGATACGCAGTATTTT
d_gene: NA; abundance: NA; v_gene: TRBV21-1; j_gene: TRBJ1-1; CDR3aa: CASSTPGALTEAFF; CDR3nt: TGTGCCAGCAGCACCCCAGGGGCTCTTACTGAAGCTTTCTTT
d_gene: NA; abundance: NA; v_gene: TRBV6-5; j_gene: TRBJ1-2; CDR3aa: CASRESGSANGYTF; CDR3nt: TGTGCCAGCAGAGAGTCAGGGTCGGCGAACGGCTACACCTTC
d_gene: TRBD1; abundance: NA; v_gene: TRBV7-9; j_gene: TRBJ1-2; CDR3aa: CASSLQGAHGYGYTF; CDR3nt: TGTGCCAGCAGCCTACAGGGGGCGCATGGCTATGGCTACACCTTC
d_gene: NA; abundance: NA; v_gene: TRBV3-1/TRBV3-2; j_gene: TRBJ1-6; CDR3aa: CASSQVLYRGGDSPLHF; CDR3nt: TGTGCCAGCAGCCAAGTTCTATATCGAGGGGGGGATTCACCCCTCCACTTT
d_gene: NA; abundance: NA; v_gene: TRBV6-5; j_gene: TRBJ2-2; CDR3aa: CASRPGGTRELFF; CDR3nt: TGTGCCAGCCGACCAGGTGGCACCCGGGAGCTGTTTTTT
d_gene: NA; abundance: NA; v_gene: TRBV2; j_gene: TRBJ2-5; CDR3aa: CASSQVTRQETQYF; CDR3nt: TGTGCCAGCAGCCAGGTGACTAGACAAGAGACCCAGTACTTC
d_gene: TRBD1; abundance: few; v_gene: TRBV24-1; j_gene: TRBJ2-7; CDR3aa: CATSDHTGTGAYEQYF; CDR3nt: TGTGCCACCAGTGACCACACCGGGACAGGTGCCTACGAGCAGTACTTC
d_gene: TRBD1; abundance: NA; v_gene: TRBV28; j_gene: TRBJ1-2; CDR3aa: CASSSQGQGSGGYTF; CDR3nt: TGTGCCAGCAGTTCCCAGGGACAGGGCTCGGGGGGCTACACCTTC
d_gene: NA; abundance: NA; v_gene: TRBV21-1; j_gene: TRBJ2-5; CDR3aa: CASSNQPGYQETQYF; CDR3nt: TGTGCCAGCAGCAACCAGCCGGGGTACCAAGAGACCCAGTACTTC
d_gene: TRBD2; abundance: NA; v_gene: TRBV12-3/TRBV12-4; j_gene: TRBJ2-7; CDR3aa: CASSKRESYEQYF; CDR3nt: TGTGCCAGCAGTAAGCGGGAATCCTACGAGCAGTACTTC
d_gene: NA; abundance: NA; v_gene: TRBV19; j_gene: TRBJ2-1; CDR3aa: CASSPRIPSFEQFF; CDR3nt: TGTGCCAGTAGTCCGAGGATCCCCTCCTTTGAGCAGTTCTTC
d_gene: TRBD1; abundance: NA; v_gene: TRBV15; j_gene: TRBJ1-5; CDR3aa: CATSLGQGNQPQHF; CDR3nt: TGTGCCACCAGCCTCGGACAGGGCAATCAGCCCCAGCATTTT
d_gene: NA; abundance: NA; v_gene: TRBV5-5; j_gene: TRBJ1-2; CDR3aa: CASSLAGGRSWERGYTF; CDR3nt: TGTGCCAGCAGCTTGGCAGGTGGCAGAAGTTGGGAGAGGGGCTACACCTTC
d_gene: TRBD1; abundance: NA; v_gene: TRBV5-6; j_gene: TRBJ2-1; CDR3aa: CASSLGQGEYNEQFF; CDR3nt: TGTGCCAGCAGCTTAGGACAGGGGGAATACAATGAGCAGTTCTTC
d_gene: TRBD2; abundance: NA; v_gene: TRBV19; j_gene: TRBJ2-5; CDR3aa: CATRTSGQETQYF; CDR3nt: TGTGCCACCCGGACTAGCGGACAAGAGACCCAGTACTTC
d_gene: TRBD1; abundance: NA; v_gene: TRBV6-6; j_gene: TRBJ1-5; CDR3aa: CASGWTGGNQPQHF; CDR3nt: TGTGCCAGCGGCTGGACAGGTGGCAATCAGCCCCAGCATTTT
d_gene: NA; abundance: NA; v_gene: TRBV19; j_gene: TRBJ1-2; CDR3aa: CASSIREGGYTF; CDR3nt: TGTGCCAGTAGTATCAGGGAAGGTGGCTACACCTTC
d_gene: NA; abundance: NA; v_gene: TRBV29-1; j_gene: TRBJ1-1; CDR3aa: CSARGGGNTEAFF; CDR3nt: TGCAGCGCGAGAGGGGGGGGGAACACTGAAGCTTTCTTT
d_gene: NA; abundance: NA; v_gene: TRBV5-1; j_gene: TRBJ2-6; CDR3aa: CASSLDGANVLTF; CDR3nt: TGCGCCAGCAGCCTAGACGGGGCCAACGTCCTGACTTTC
d_gene: NA; abundance: NA; v_gene: TRBV14; j_gene: TRBJ2-1; CDR3aa: CASSQGFVTGEQFF; CDR3nt: TGTGCCAGCAGCCAAGGTTTTGTGACAGGCGAGCAGTTCTTC
d_gene: NA; abundance: NA; v_gene: TRBV4-1; j_gene: TRBJ1-3; CDR3aa: CASSQGGDSVSGNTIYF; CDR3nt: TGCGCCAGCAGCCAGGGTGGAGACAGCGTCTCTGGAAACACCATATATTTT
d_gene: NA; abundance: NA; v_gene: TRBV6-6; j_gene: TRBJ1-1; CDR3aa: CASSYFRTEAFF; CDR3nt: TGTGCCAGCAGTTACTTTCGGACTGAAGCTTTCTTT
d_gene: TRBD2; abundance: NA; v_gene: TRBV5-1; j_gene: TRBJ2-7; CDR3aa: CASSRDQAGDEQYF; CDR3nt: TGCGCCAGCAGTCGCGACCAGGCGGGAGACGAGCAGTACTTC
d_gene: NA; abundance: NA; v_gene: TRBV7-9; j_gene: TRBJ1-2; CDR3aa: CASSLIDRYYGYTF; CDR3nt: TGTGCCAGCAGCTTGATAGACAGATACTATGGCTACACCTTC
d_gene: NA; abundance: NA; v_gene: TRBV10-3; j_gene: TRBJ1-5; CDR3aa: CAISVGESPYQPQHF; CDR3nt: TGTGCCATCAGTGTCGGGGAATCTCCATATCAGCCCCAGCATTTT
d_gene: TRBD2; abundance: NA; v_gene: TRBV6-5; j_gene: TRBJ2-1; CDR3aa: CASSLLAGSSYNEQFF; CDR3nt: TGTGCCAGCAGTTTACTAGCGGGGAGCTCCTACAATGAGCAGTTCTTC
d_gene: TRBD1; abundance: NA; v_gene: TRBV19; j_gene: TRBJ1-5; CDR3aa: CASTIRTGGSNQPQHF; CDR3nt: TGTGCCAGTACTATCAGGACAGGGGGCAGCAATCAGCCCCAGCATTTT
d_gene: TRBD1; abundance: NA; v_gene: TRBV28; j_gene: TRBJ2-1; CDR3aa: CASIGKQGAYNEQFF; CDR3nt: TGTGCCAGCATAGGGAAACAGGGGGCCTACAATGAGCAGTTCTTC
d_gene: NA; abundance: NA; v_gene: TRBV6-5; j_gene: TRBJ2-1; CDR3aa: CASRTMDLSYNEQFF; CDR3nt: TGTGCCAGCAGGACGATGGACTTGTCCTACAATGAGCAGTTCTTC
d_gene: TRBD1; abundance: NA; v_gene: TRBV4-1; j_gene: TRBJ2-7; CDR3aa: CASSQEYNRGPYEQYF; CDR3nt: TGCGCCAGCAGCCAAGAATATAACAGGGGGCCGTATGAGCAGTACTTC
d_gene: NA; abundance: NA; v_gene: TRBV5-1; j_gene: TRBJ2-5; CDR3aa: CASSLSEETQYF; CDR3nt: TGCGCCAGCAGCTTATCGGAAGAGACCCAGTACTTC
d_gene: TRBD2; abundance: NA; v_gene: TRBV6-2/TRBV6-3; j_gene: TRBJ2-7; CDR3aa: CASSQPRGLANEQYF; CDR3nt: TGTGCCAGCAGTCAACCCCGGGGACTAGCCAATGAGCAGTACTTC
d_gene: TRBD1; abundance: NA; v_gene: TRBV2; j_gene: TRBJ1-5; CDR3aa: CASRDSGTGEYSNQPQHF; CDR3nt: TGTGCCAGCAGAGACTCCGGGACAGGGGAGTATAGCAATCAGCCCCAGCATTTT
d_gene: NA; abundance: NA; v_gene: TRBV11-1; j_gene: TRBJ2-7; CDR3aa: CASSLGSYEQYF; CDR3nt: TGTGCCAGCAGCTTAGGGAGTTACGAGCAGTACTTC
d_gene: NA; abundance: NA; v_gene: TRBV6-2/TRBV6-3; j_gene: TRBJ2-3; CDR3aa: CASSLLTDTQYF; CDR3nt: TGTGCCAGCAGCCTACTCACAGATACGCAGTATTTT
d_gene: TRBD1; abundance: once; v_gene: TRBV11-1; j_gene: TRBJ1-1; CDR3aa: CASSTSGQKNTEAFF; CDR3nt: TGTGCCAGCAGCACCTCGGGACAGAAGAACACTGAAGCTTTCTTT
d_gene: NA; abundance: NA; v_gene: TRBV6-6; j_gene: TRBJ2-1; CDR3aa: CASSYNRALSYGQFF; CDR3nt: TGTGCCAGCAGTTACAACAGGGCCCTATCCTATGGGCAGTTCTTC
d_gene: TRBD2; abundance: NA; v_gene: TRBV7-8; j_gene: TRBJ2-7; CDR3aa: CASSLGPGLAGAYEQYF; CDR3nt: TGTGCCAGCAGCTTAGGGCCGGGACTAGCGGGAGCGTACGAGCAGTACTTC
d_gene: NA; abundance: NA; v_gene: TRBV3-1/TRBV3-2; j_gene: TRBJ1-5; CDR3aa: CASSQDRGGRGRNQPQHF; CDR3nt: TGTGCCAGCAGCCAAGATAGGGGAGGGAGGGGCCGAAATCAGCCCCAGCATTTT
d_gene: NA; abundance: NA; v_gene: TRBV10-3; j_gene: TRBJ1-4; CDR3aa: CASQTPGNEKLFF; CDR3nt: TGTGCCTCCCAAACACCGGGAAATGAAAAACTGTTTTTT
d_gene: NA; abundance: NA; v_gene: TRBV2; j_gene: TRBJ1-1; CDR3aa: CASLGLWNTEAFF; CDR3nt: TGTGCCAGCCTTGGACTTTGGAACACTGAAGCTTTCTTT
d_gene: NA; abundance: NA; v_gene: TRBV10-2; j_gene: TRBJ1-1; CDR3aa: CASSELGQSNTEAFF; CDR3nt: TGCGCCAGCAGTGAGTTAGGACAGTCGAACACTGAAGCTTTCTTT